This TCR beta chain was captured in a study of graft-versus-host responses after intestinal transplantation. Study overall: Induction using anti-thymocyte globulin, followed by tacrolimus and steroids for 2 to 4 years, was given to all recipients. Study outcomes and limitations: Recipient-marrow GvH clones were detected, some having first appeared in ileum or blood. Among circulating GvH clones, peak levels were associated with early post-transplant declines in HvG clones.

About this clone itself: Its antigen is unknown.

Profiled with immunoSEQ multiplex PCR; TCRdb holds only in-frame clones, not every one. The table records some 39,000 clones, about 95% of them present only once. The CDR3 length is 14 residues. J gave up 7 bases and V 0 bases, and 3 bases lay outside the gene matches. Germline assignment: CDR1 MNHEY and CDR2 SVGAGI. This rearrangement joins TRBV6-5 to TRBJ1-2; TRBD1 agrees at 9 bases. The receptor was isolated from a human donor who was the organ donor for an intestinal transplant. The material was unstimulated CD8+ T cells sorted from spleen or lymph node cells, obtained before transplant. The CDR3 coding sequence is TGTGCCAGCAGTTACTCACAGGGGGCTCGTGGCTACACCTTC. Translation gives CASSYSQGARGYTF.